The clone carrying this T cell receptor beta chain is medium-sized by share. Noted time point: sample taken at primary tumor resection. Frozen PBMC, nontumor lung or tumor provided whole RNA, which was sequenced unsorted. This sample was included in a study of spatial heterogeneity in lung cancer. V lost 0 bases to trimming and J lost 7 bases; unmatched junction nucleotides: 3. Germline V gene sequence: CDR1 LNHNV, CDR2 YYDKDF (reference sequence). The CDR3 contains 15 residues. TCRdb ran MiXCR on the 5' RACE reads and lists one entry per CDR3 protein. The table includes more than 9,000 distinct CDR3 sequences, approximately 8.6% detected once.

This receptor was obtained from a male donor with early-stage non-small cell lung cancer. The sample was PBMCs, taken at surgery. The chain couples TRBV15 to TRBJ2-2, with 9 bases matching TRBD1. For the CDR3, the DNA is TGTGCCACCAGCAGAGATCTGACAGGGGGCGGGGAGCTGTTTTTT. Amino acid sequence: CATSRDLTGGGELFF.